This T cell receptor (beta chain) was identified during a study of blood T cell repertoires in COVID-19. Whole-study context: T cells, B-cell-depleted T cells, or PBMCs provided the cDNA or gDNA that served as material.

Using immunoSEQ multiplex PCR, the repertoire was profiled, and TCRdb retains in-frame clones only, with some absent. The sample shows roughly 180,000 clones, approximately 85% of them seen only once. The CDR3 contains 13 residues. Deletions cut 2 bases from V and 10 bases from J, with 12 bases between. CDR1 and CDR2 (germline): SGHTA, FQGTGA. This clone was counted once. The Seattle site enrolled patients during active infection and followed them longitudinally. This sequence was found in a woman in her sixties with COVID-19, enrolled during active disease. The chain has TRBV7-3 and TRBJ2-1, with D possibly matching TRBD2 (5 bases). Sequencing was carried out using peripheral blood. Written as DNA, the CDR3 is TGTGCCAGCAGCTTATCCCGGCAGCGGGAGCAGTTCTTC. Translation gives CASSLSRQREQFF.